This T cell receptor (beta chain) comes out of a study of shared clonotypes between healthy human individuals. Findings and limits, study-wide: Clonotype sharing among donors was thought likely to change with sequencing depth.

A word on this clone: Its antigen remains unknown.

CDR1 and CDR2 (germline): SGHKS, YYEKEE (reference sequence). The CDR3 is 15 residues long. Deletions cut 4 bases from V and 4 bases from J, with 15 bases between. Libraries were prepared by immunoSEQ multiplex PCR; TCRdb keeps only in-frame clonotypes and omits some of them. The repertoire holds about half a million clones, with roughly three quarters as singletons. Sequences were obtained from PBMCs. V is TRBV5-5 and J is TRBJ1-3; D is unclear. The receptor comes from a woman in her forties in good health. Some clones in this sample may be carry-over from other donors' samples. The CDR3 region is CASSARWSSGNTIYF. CDR3 in DNA: TGTGCCAGCAGCGCCAGATGGAGCTCCGGAAACACCATATATTTT.